This record looks at one T cell receptor beta chain sequence and its context. Its specificity is not known. The V end was cut by 7 bases, the J end by 6 bases, with 17 bases between. Per the germline V gene, CDR1 is MDHEN and CDR2 is SYDVKM. The CDR3 extends over 14 amino acids. Memory CD4+ cells were the fraction left after CD45RA+ naive selection. Here immunoSEQ multiplex PCR was the method, and the copy in TCRdb shows in-frame clones only, minus some. The sample has approximately 530,000 clones; almost 97% are singletons. The data stem from a study of shared clonotypes between healthy human individuals. Whole-study findings and limits: The rarefaction results pointed to incomplete sorted-subset sequencing despite large depth. Lower generation probabilities were found for non-shared clonotypes than for those shared by all four donors.

Sequences were obtained from naive CD4+ T cells sorted from blood. Subset here: CD45RA+ positively selected. V gene TRBV28 combines with J gene TRBJ2-3, with D perhaps TRBD1 or TRBD2 (7 bases each). The clonotype was recovered from a woman in her 30s in good health. CDR3 amino acids: CASTSGQGGDTQYF. The CDR3 nucleotides are TGTGCCAGCACGTCAGGGCAGGGGGGGGATACGCAGTATTTT.